The next 19 T cell receptor beta chains were all read from a single sample in a study of T cell responses to AZD1222 COVID-19 vaccine. The method was immunoSEQ multiplex PCR; TCRdb's version includes in-frame clones alone and lacks a portion of them. The sample holds roughly 58,000 clones, approximately 89% seen once. The sample in question was peripheral blood, obtained on day 0 of MenACWY control vaccination. These receptors came from an adult in good health.

V usage is TRBV5-1 and J usage is TRBJ2-3, with 10 bases identical to TRBD1. Germline V gene lookup returns CDR1 SGHRS and CDR2 YFSETQ. The V gene end was trimmed by 2 bases and the J gene end by 6 bases; junction bases not matched to a gene: 6. The CDR3 is 15 residues long. The CDR3 sequence is CASSFGQGEGDTQYF. CDR3 nucleotide sequence: TGCGCCAGCAGCTTTGGACAGGGGGAGGGGGATACGCAGTATTTT.

The genes are TRBV20-1 and TRBJ2-7; D gene unclear. Trimming removed 4 bases from V and 6 bases from J, with 7 bases in between. The germline V gene has CDR1 DFQATT and CDR2 SNEGSKA (reference sequence). The CDR3 sequence is 10 residues long. The CDR3 DNA sequence: TGCAGTGCTACCACGGTCGAGCAGTACTTC. Amino acids: CSATTVEQYF.

V is TRBV9 and J is TRBJ2-5; 9 bases agree with TRBD2. CDR1 and CDR2 (germline): SGDLS, YYNGEE. The J segment lost 1 base and the V segment lost 3 bases, leaving 4 bases of the junction unmatched. This CDR3 contains 15 residues. CDR3 protein: CASSGSGLAQETQYF. CDR3 coding DNA: TGTGCCAGCAGCGGGTCGGGACTAGCCCAAGAGACCCAGTACTTC.

The rearrangement links TRBV10-3 to TRBJ1-3; 8 positions agree with TRBD1. This CDR3 is 15 amino acids long. J was trimmed by 2 bases and V by 4 bases; bases with no gene match: 4. The germline V gene encodes CDR1 ENHRY and CDR2 SYGVKD. The CDR3 region is CAISGQQGAGNTIYF. For the CDR3, the DNA is TGTGCCATCAGTGGTCAACAGGGGGCTGGAAACACCATATATTTT.

The chain employs TRBV9 and TRBJ1-3, with TRBD1 as a possible D gene (5 bases). Between the trimmed V and J ends, which lost 4 bases and 2 bases, there was a span of 13 bases. CDR1 and CDR2 from the germline V gene are SGDLS and YYNGEE. The length of the CDR3 is 15 residues. This chain's CDR3 is CASSSQQVAGNTIYF. CDR3 bases: TGTGCCAGCAGCTCCCAACAGGTAGCTGGAAACACCATATATTTT.

The CDR3 protein is CASSIGSGGGGYEQYF. In DNA form, the CDR3 reads TGTGCCAGTAGTATAGGCTCTGGAGGGGGCGGCTACGAGCAGTACTTC. The chain couples TRBV19 to TRBJ2-7, with D tentatively TRBD1 (7 bases). Germline V CDR1 and CDR2: LNHDA, SQIVND (reference sequence). The CDR3 has 16 amino acids. The V end lost 1 base, the J end lost 3 bases, and 16 bases lay between the germline ends.

This chain connects TRBV9 to TRBJ1-3, with no clear D. Trimming cost V 0 bases and J 0 bases, with 13 bases left between them. In germline, CDR1 is SGDLS, CDR2 YYNGEE. CDR3 length: 17 amino acids. The CDR3 DNA is TGTGCCAGCAGCGTAGGAGCTCAACTCAGCTCTGGAAACACCATATATTTT. Protein sequence: CASSVGAQLSSGNTIYF.

The J gene is TRBJ1-4, the V gene TRBV9, with 8 nucleotides matching TRBD1. This CDR3 spans 14 amino acids. The V and J ends lost 4 bases and 7 bases, in that order; junction bases with no gene match: 6. The germline gives CDR1 SGDLS, CDR2 YYNGEE. The CDR3 loop is CASSLRGRGEKLFF. DNA of the CDR3: TGTGCCAGCAGCCTCAGGGGGCGCGGTGAAAAACTGTTTTTT.

The J gene is TRBJ2-2, the V gene TRBV5-4; tentative D call: TRBD2 (6 bases). CDR3 size: 18 residues. The ends were cut back, 0 bases at V and 2 bases at J, with 17 bases in the middle. CDR1 and CDR2 from the germline V gene are SGHNT and YYREEE (reference sequence). The CDR3 DNA follows: TGTGCCAGCAGCTTGGCCCGTGGGAGGCGTGAAAACACCGGGGAGCTGTTTTTT. It encodes CASSLARGRRENTGELFF.

The V call is TRBV7-8, the J call TRBJ1-1; D gene unclear. The V end lost 1 base, the J end lost 0 bases, and 9 bases lay between the germline ends. The CDR3 is 15 residues long. Germline lookup yields CDR1 SGHVS and CDR2 FQNEAQ. The CDR3 nucleotides are TGTGCCAGCAGCTTAGTTAACGTGGTGAACACTGAAGCTTTCTTT. Translating it yields CASSLVNVVNTEAFF.

The rearrangement uses TRBV28 and TRBJ2-3; 10 bases are a match to TRBD2. The V gene's germline CDR1 is MDHEN and CDR2 SYDVKM. The CDR3 runs to 14 residues. J lost 8 bases, V lost 3 bases, and 5 bases had no gene match. The CDR3 DNA reads TGTGCCAGCAGTTTCGCTAGCGGGAGAGGTACGCAGTATTTT. It specifies CASSFASGRGTQYF.

The chain couples TRBV5-1 to TRBJ1-1, with D possibly TRBD1 on 6 matching bases. The germline gives CDR1 SGHRS, CDR2 YFSETQ. CDR3 length: 13 amino acids. Trimming pared 3 bases from V and 1 base from J, leaving 7 bases between. The DNA of the CDR3 is TGCGCCAGCAGCTCACAGGGGAACACTGAAGCTTTCTTT. Amino acids: CASSSQGNTEAFF.

V usage is TRBV11-2 and J usage is TRBJ2-1; D unresolved. Germline CDR1 is SGHAT and CDR2 is FQNNGV. V gave up 2 bases and J gave up 11 bases, with 10 bases separating them. The CDR3 covers 12 residues. Here the CDR3 DNA reads TGTGCCAGCAGCTTAACAGCTCTTCAGCAGTTCTTC. Translated, it gives CASSLTALQQFF. The entire variable domain, with the rest obtained from reference TRBV11-2 and TRBJ2-1, is as follows: EAGVAQSPRYKIIEKRQSVAFWCNPISGHATLYWYQQILGQGPKLLIQFQNNGVVDDSQLPKDRFSAERLKGVDSTLKIQPAKLEDSAVYLCASSLTALQQFFGPGTRLTVL.

The chain joins TRBV7-2 to TRBJ1-5; 8 bases match TRBD1. This CDR3 is built from 16 residues. V dropped 5 bases and J dropped 4; count of bases not matched to a gene: 10. From germline, CDR1 is SGHTA and CDR2 FQGNSA. CDR3 nucleotide sequence: TGTGCCAGCAGCCCAGAGAGAGGACAGGGAAATCAGCCCCAGCATTTT. This translates into CASSPERGQGNQPQHF.

The CDR3 DNA reads TGTGCCAGCAGCTGGGCTAGCGGGAGCGGGTTGGAGCAGTACTTC. Protein product: CASSWASGSGLEQYF. The V and J genes are TRBV6-2 or TRBV6-3 and TRBJ2-7; 10 bases are a match to TRBD2. Germline V lookup: CDR1 MNHEY, CDR2 SVGEGT. The V gene end was trimmed by 6 bases and the J gene end by 7 bases; junction bases not matched to a gene: 12. The CDR3 covers 15 residues.

This CDR3 reads CASSIAQNQPQHF. CDR3 in DNA: TGTGCCAGTAGTATTGCCCAAAATCAGCCCCAGCATTTT. The chain joins TRBV19 to TRBJ1-5; D is unclear. Trimming left V 3 bases short and J 4 bases short, with 7 bases between. Germline CDR1 LNHDA, CDR2 SQIVND (reference sequence). CDR3 size: 13 residues.

The chain uses TRBV18 and TRBJ2-3, with D possibly being TRBD2 (5 bases). Trimming removed 1 base from V and 2 bases from J, with 10 bases in between. The CDR3 covers 15 residues. The germline gives CDR1 KGHSH, CDR2 LQKENI. The CDR3 DNA reads as TGTGCCAGCTCACCACAGCGGCCTCCCACAGATACGCAGTATTTT. Translation: CASSPQRPPTDTQYF. Combining the CDR3 with reference TRBV18 and TRBJ2-3 gives the whole variable domain NAGVMQNPRHLVRRRGQEARLRCSPMKGHSHVYWYRQLPEEGLKFMVYLQKENIIDESGMPKERFSAEFPKEGPSILRIQQVVRGDSAAYFCASSPQRPPTDTQYFGPGTRLTVL.

This clone was observed once. The chain recombines TRBV28 with TRBJ2-7; 7 bases are a match to TRBD1. Germline CDR1 reads MDHEN; CDR2 reads SYDVKM. The length of the CDR3 is 16 residues. V was pared by 3 bases and J by 2 bases, with 10 bases of the junction left unmatched. CDR3 sequence reads: CASSFHLGQLTYEQYF. CDR3 nucleotides: TGTGCCAGCAGTTTCCACCTGGGACAGCTAACCTACGAGCAGTACTTC. Based on the CDR3 plus reference TRBV28 and TRBJ2-7, the full variable domain is DVKVTQSSRYLVKRTGEKVFLECVQDMDHENMFWYRQDPGLGLRLIYFSYDVKMKEKGDIPEGYSVSREKKERFSLILESASTNQTSMYLCASSFHLGQLTYEQYFGPGTRLTVT.

This clone was observed a few times. V is TRBV15 and J is TRBJ2-2; tentatively, D is TRBD1 or TRBD2 (6 bases each). This CDR3 contains 15 residues. CDR1 and CDR2 (germline): LNHNV, YYDKDF (reference sequence). With 1 base removed from V and 5 bases from J, the gap between germline ends came to 11 bases. The CDR3 DNA sequence: TGTGCCACCAGCAGAGCTACAGGGAGGACCGGGGAGCTGTTTTTT. This codes for CATSRATGRTGELFF.